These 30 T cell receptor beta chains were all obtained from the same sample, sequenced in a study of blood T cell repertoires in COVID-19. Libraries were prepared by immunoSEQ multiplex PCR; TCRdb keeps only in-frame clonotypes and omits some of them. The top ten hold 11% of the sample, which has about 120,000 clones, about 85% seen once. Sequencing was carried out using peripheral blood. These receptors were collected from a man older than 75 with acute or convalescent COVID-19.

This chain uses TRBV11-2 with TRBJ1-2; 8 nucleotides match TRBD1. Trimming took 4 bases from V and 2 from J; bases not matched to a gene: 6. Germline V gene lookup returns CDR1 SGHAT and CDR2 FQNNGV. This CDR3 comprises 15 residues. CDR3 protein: CASSSGQGQNYGYTF. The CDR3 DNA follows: TGTGCCAGCAGCTCTGGACAGGGACAGAACTATGGCTACACCTTC. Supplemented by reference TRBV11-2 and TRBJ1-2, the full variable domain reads EAGVAQSPRYKIIEKRQSVAFWCNPISGHATLYWYQQILGQGPKLLIQFQNNGVVDDSQLPKDRFSAERLKGVDSTLKIQPAKLEDSAVYLCASSSGQGQNYGYTFGSGTRLTVV.

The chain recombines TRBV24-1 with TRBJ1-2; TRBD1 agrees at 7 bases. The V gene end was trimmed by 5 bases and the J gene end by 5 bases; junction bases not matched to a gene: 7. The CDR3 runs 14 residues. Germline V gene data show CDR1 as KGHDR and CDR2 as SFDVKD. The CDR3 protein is CATSAGGNEYGYTF. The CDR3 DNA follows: TGTGCCACCAGTGCAGGGGGAAATGAATATGGCTACACCTTC.

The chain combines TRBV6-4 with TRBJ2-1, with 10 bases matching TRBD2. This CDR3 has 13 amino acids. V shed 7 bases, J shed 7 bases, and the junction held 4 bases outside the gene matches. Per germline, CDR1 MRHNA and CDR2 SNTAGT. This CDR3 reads CASKASGSNEQFF. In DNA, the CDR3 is TGTGCCAGCAAGGCTAGCGGGAGTAATGAGCAGTTCTTC.

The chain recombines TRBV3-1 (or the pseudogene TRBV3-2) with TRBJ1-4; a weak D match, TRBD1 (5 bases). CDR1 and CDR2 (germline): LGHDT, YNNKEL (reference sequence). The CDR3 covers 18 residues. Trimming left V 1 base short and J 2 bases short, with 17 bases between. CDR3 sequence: CASSQGPAGIRTNEKLFF. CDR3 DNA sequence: TGTGCCAGCAGCCAAGGGCCGGCAGGGATTCGGACTAATGAAAAACTGTTTTTT.

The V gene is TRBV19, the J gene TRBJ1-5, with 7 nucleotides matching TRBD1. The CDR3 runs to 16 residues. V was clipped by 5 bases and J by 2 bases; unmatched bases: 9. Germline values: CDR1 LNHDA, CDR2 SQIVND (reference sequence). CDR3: CASSRREQGGNQPQHF. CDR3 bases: TGTGCCAGTAGTCGTAGGGAGCAGGGGGGCAATCAGCCCCAGCATTTT.

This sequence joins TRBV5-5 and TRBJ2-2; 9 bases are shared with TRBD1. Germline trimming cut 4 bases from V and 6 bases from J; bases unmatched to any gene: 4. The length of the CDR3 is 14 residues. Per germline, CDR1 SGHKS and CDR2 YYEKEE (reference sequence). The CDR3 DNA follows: TGTGCCAGCAGCACCGGGACAGGGTCCGGGGAGCTGTTTTTT. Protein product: CASSTGTGSGELFF. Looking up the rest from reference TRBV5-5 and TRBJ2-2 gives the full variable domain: DAGVTQSPTHLIKTRGQQVTLRCSPISGHKSVSWYQQVLGQGPQFIFQYYEKEERGRGNFPDRFSARQFPNYSSELNVNALLLGDSALYLCASSTGTGSGELFFGEGSRLTVL.

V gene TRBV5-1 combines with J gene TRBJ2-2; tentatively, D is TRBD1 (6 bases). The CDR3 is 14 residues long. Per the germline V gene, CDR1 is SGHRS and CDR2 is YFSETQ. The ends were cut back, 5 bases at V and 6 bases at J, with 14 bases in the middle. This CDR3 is CASRDQGLSGELFF. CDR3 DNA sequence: TGCGCCAGCAGAGATCAGGGGCTGTCCGGGGAGCTGTTTTTT.

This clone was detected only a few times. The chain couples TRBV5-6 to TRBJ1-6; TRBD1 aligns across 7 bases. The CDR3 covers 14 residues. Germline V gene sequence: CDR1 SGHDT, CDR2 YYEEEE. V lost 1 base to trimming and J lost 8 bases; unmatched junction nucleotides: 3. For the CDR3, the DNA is TGTGCCAGCAGCTTGCGACAGGGATATTCACCCCTCCACTTT. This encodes CASSLRQGYSPLHF. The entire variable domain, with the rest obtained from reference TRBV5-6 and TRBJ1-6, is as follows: DAGVTQSPTHLIKTRGQQVTLRCSPKSGHDTVSWYQQALGQGPQFIFQYYEEEERQRGNFPDRFSGHQFPNYSSELNVNALLLGDSALYLCASSLRQGYSPLHFGNGTRLTVT.

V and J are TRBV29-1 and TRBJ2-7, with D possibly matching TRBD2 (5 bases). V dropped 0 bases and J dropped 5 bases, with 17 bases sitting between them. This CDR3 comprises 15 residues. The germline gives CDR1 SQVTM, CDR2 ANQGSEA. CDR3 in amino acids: CSVEDRGGLFNEQYF. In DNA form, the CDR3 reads TGCAGCGTTGAAGATCGCGGAGGTCTATTTAACGAGCAGTACTTC.

The chain's CDR3 is CASSPGGGRSGYTF. The CDR3 region has the DNA TGTGCCAGCAGTCCCGGCGGGGGCAGAAGCGGCTACACCTTC. The V call is TRBV27, the J call TRBJ1-2, with a possible D match to TRBD1 (6 bases). Germline V CDR1 and CDR2: MNHEY, SMNVEV (reference sequence). The CDR3 consists of 14 residues. The V and J ends lost 5 bases and 8 bases respectively, with 18 bases between them.

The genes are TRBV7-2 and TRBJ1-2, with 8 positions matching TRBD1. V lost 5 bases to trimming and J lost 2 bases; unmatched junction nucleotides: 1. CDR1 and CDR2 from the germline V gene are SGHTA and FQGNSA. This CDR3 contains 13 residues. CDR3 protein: CASSRDRNYGYTF. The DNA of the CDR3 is TGTGCCAGCAGCCGGGACAGGAACTATGGCTACACCTTC. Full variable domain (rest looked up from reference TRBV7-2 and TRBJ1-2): GAGVSQSPSNKVTEKGKDVELRCDPISGHTALYWYRQSLGQGLEFLIYFQGNSAPDKSGLPSDRFSAERTGGSVSTLTIQRTQQEDSAVYLCASSRDRNYGYTFGSGTRLTVV.

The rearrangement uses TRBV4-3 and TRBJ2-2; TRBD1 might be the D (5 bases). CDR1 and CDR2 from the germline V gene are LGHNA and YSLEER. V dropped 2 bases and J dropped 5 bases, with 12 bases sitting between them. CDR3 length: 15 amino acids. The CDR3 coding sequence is TGCGCCAGCAGCCAATTCCAGGGATTGACCGGGGAGCTGTTTTTT. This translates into CASSQFQGLTGELFF.

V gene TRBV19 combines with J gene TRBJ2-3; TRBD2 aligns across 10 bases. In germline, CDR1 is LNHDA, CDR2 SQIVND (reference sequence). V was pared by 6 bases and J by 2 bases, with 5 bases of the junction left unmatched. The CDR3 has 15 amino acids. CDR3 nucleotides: TGTGCCAGTAGAGAACTAGCGGGGTCCACAGATACGCAGTATTTT. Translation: CASRELAGSTDTQYF.

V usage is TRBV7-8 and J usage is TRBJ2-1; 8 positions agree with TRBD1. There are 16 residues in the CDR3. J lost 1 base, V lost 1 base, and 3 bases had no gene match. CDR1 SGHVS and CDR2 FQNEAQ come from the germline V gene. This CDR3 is CASSLVDRASYNEQFF. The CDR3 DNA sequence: TGTGCCAGCAGCTTAGTGGACAGGGCGTCCTACAATGAGCAGTTCTTC.

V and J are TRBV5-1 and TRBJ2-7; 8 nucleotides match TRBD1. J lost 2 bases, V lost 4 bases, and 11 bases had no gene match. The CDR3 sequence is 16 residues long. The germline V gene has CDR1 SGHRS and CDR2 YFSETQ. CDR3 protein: CASSPEWTGNTYEQYF. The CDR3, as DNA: TGCGCCAGCAGCCCGGAATGGACAGGGAATACCTACGAGCAGTACTTC.

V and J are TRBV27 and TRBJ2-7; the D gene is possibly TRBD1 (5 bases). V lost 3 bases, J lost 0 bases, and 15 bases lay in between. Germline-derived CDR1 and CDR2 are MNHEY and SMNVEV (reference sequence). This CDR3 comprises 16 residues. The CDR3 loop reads CASSLRSGQSSYEQYF. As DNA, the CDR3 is TGTGCCAGCAGTTTGAGGTCAGGGCAGAGCTCCTACGAGCAGTACTTC.

CDR3 sequence (DNA): TGCGCCAGCAGGGACATGGGATCCTACAATGAGCAGTTCTTC. This sequence encodes CASRDMGSYNEQFF. The V gene is TRBV5-1, the J gene TRBJ2-1; D may be TRBD1 (5 bases). The length of the CDR3 is 14 residues. Germline lookup yields CDR1 SGHRS and CDR2 YFSETQ. Trimming cost V 5 bases and J 1 base, with 10 bases left between them.

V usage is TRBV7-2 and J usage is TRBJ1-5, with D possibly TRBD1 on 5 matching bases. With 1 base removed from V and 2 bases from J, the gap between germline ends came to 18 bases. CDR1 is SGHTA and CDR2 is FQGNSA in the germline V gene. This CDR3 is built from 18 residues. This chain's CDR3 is CASSLEVGGVGRNQPQHF. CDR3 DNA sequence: TGTGCCAGCAGCTTAGAAGTAGGAGGGGTTGGACGCAATCAGCCCCAGCATTTT.

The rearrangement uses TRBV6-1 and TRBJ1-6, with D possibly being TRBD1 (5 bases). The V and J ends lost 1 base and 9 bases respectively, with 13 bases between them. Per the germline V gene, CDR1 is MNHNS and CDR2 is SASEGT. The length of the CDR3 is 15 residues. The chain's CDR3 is CASSEVGWGGSPLHF. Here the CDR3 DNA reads TGTGCCAGCAGTGAAGTTGGGTGGGGGGGTTCACCCCTCCACTTT.

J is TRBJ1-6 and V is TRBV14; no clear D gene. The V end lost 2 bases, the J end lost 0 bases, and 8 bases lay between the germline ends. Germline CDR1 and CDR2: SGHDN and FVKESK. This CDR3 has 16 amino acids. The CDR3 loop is CASSQWSSSYNSPLHF. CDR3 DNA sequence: TGTGCCAGCAGCCAATGGTCGAGCTCCTATAATTCACCCCTCCACTTT. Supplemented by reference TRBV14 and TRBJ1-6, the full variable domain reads EAGVTQFPSHSVIEKGQTVTLRCDPISGHDNLYWYRRVMGKEIKFLLHFVKESKQDESGMPNNRFLAERTGGTYSTLKVQPAELEDSGVYFCASSQWSSSYNSPLHFGNGTRLTVT.

CDR3 DNA: TGTGCCAGCATCGGGCGGGCAAACACTGAAGCTTTCTTT. Its protein is CASIGRANTEAFF. J is TRBJ1-1 and V is TRBV3-1 (or the pseudogene TRBV3-2); no reliable D call. The CDR3 covers 13 residues. The V end lost 7 bases, the J end lost 2 bases, and 11 bases lay between the germline ends. Germline lookup yields CDR1 LGHDT and CDR2 YNNKEL (reference sequence).

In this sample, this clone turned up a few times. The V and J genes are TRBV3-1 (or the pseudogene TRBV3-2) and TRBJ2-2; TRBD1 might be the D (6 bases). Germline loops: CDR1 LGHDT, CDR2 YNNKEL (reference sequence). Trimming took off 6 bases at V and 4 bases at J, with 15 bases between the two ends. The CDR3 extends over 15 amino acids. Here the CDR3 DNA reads TGTGCCAGCAGAGCCTGGGACACCTTCACCGGGGAGCTGTTTTTT. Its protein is CASRAWDTFTGELFF.

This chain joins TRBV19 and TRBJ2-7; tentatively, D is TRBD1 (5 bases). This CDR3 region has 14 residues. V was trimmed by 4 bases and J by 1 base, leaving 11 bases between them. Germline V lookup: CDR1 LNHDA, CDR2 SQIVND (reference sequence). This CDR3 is CASSTSRASYEQYF. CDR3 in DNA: TGTGCCAGTAGTACCTCCAGGGCATCCTACGAGCAGTACTTC.

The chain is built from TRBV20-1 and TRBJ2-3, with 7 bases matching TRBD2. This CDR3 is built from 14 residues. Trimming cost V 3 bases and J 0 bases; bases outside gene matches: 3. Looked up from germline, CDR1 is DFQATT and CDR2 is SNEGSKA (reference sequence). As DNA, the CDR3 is TGCAGTGCTAGTGGGAGGGCTAGCACAGATACGCAGTATTTT. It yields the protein CSASGRASTDTQYF.

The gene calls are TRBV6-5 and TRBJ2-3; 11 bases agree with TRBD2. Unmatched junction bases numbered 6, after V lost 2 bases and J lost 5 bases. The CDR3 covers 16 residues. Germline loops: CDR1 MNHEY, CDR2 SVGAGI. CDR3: CASSYQFTSGRDTQYF. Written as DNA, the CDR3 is TGTGCCAGCAGTTACCAATTTACTAGCGGGAGAGATACGCAGTATTTT.

CDR3 in amino acids: CASSLLANNEQFF. The CDR3 bases are TGTGCCAGCAGCTTACTAGCGAATAATGAGCAGTTCTTC. The gene calls are TRBV7-8 and TRBJ2-1, with D perhaps TRBD2 (6 bases). V lost 2 bases and J lost 7, with 9 bases in between. The CDR3 runs to 13 residues. Per the germline V gene, CDR1 is SGHVS and CDR2 is FQNEAQ.

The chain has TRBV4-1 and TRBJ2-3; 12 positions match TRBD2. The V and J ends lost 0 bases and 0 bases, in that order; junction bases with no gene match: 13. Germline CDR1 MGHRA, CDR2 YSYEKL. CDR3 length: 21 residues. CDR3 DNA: TGCGCCAGCAGCCAAGACCGAGGACTAGCGGGGTATCGTTTGAGCACAGATACGCAGTATTTT. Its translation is CASSQDRGLAGYRLSTDTQYF.

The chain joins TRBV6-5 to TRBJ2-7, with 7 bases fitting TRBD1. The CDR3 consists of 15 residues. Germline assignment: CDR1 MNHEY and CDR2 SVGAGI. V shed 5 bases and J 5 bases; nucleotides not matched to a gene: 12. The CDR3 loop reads CASSTPTTGAHEQYF. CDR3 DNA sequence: TGTGCCAGCAGTACCCCAACTACAGGGGCCCACGAGCAGTACTTC.

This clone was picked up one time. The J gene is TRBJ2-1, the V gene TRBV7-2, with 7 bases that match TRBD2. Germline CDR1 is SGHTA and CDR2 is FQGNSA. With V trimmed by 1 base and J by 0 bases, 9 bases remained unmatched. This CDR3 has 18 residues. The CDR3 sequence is CASSLDSSGPSSYNEQFF. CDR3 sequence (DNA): TGTGCCAGCAGCTTAGACAGTAGCGGGCCGAGCTCCTACAATGAGCAGTTCTTC.

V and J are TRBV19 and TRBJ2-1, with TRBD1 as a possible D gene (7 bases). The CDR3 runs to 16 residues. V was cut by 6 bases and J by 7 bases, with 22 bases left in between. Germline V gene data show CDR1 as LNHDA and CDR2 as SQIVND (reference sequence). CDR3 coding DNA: TGTGCCAGTAGCGAACCACGAGGGGGCGCGGGGAATGAGCAGTTCTTC. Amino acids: CASSEPRGGAGNEQFF.